This T cell receptor (beta chain) was found in a study of T cell responses to AZD1222 COVID-19 vaccine. Study findings and constraints: Vaccination with two AZD1222 doses was followed by a rise in Spike-specific TCR breadth and depth.

With respect to this clone: What it binds is unknown.

Profiling relied on immunoSEQ multiplex PCR, and the TCRdb table lists in-frame clones only, not all of them. The sample includes 75,000 to 90,000 clones, approximately 85% seen only once; the top ten take about 3%. This CDR3 comprises 13 residues. The V gene end was trimmed by 7 bases and the J gene end by 6 bases; junction bases not matched to a gene: 8. The germline V gene has CDR1 ENHRY and CDR2 SYGVKD. J is TRBJ2-7 and V is TRBV10-3; 8 bases fit TRBD1. Sequences were derived from peripheral blood, sampled 28 days after the second AZD1222 dose. This clonotype was sampled from an adult who received the AZD1222 COVID-19 vaccine. CDR3 in amino acids: CAIKDRGKFEQYF. Written as DNA, the CDR3 is TGTGCCATCAAAGACAGGGGAAAGTTCGAGCAGTACTTC.